The 9 T cell receptor beta chains below come from one sample, sequenced in a study of T cells in Graves' hyperthyroidism and ophthalmopathy. The source material, RNA transcripts, was used to amplify TCR beta CDR3 regions. TCR CDR3 regions were first amplified by RT-PCR with HTBI primers. TCRdb redid the calling of the multiplex PCR reads with MiXCR, one entry per CDR3 protein. This table holds roughly 380,000 distinct CDR3 sequences, under 20% found once. The sample was blood. These receptors were taken from a young woman with Graves' hyperthyroidism.

V gene TRBV27 combines with J gene TRBJ2-2, with a weak D call TRBD1 (5 bases). CDR3 length: 16 amino acids. In germline, CDR1 is MNHEY, CDR2 SMNVEV (reference sequence). Trimming left V 5 bases short and J 0 bases short, with 13 bases between. In nucleotides, the CDR3 is TGTGCCAGCAGTCCTGGATCAGGGACGAACACCGGGGAGCTGTTTTTT. Protein sequence: CASSPGSGTNTGELFF.

This clonotype was counted ten times or more. V gene TRBV6-5 combines with J gene TRBJ2-2; D gene unclear. Trimming took off 0 bases at V and 1 base at J, with 6 bases between the two ends. The CDR3 is made up of 15 amino acids. From germline, CDR1 is MNHEY and CDR2 SVGAGI. The CDR3 protein is CASSYSSGNTGELFF. CDR3 in DNA: TGTGCCAGCAGTTACTCGAGTGGGAACACCGGGGAGCTGTTTTTT.

This clonotype showed up many times. The rearrangement uses TRBV20-1 and TRBJ2-5, with D possibly being TRBD1 or TRBD2 (5 bases each). The germline V and J ends were trimmed by 1 base and 5 bases, with 11 bases remaining between them. CDR3 length equals 13 residues. Germline V CDR1 and CDR2: DFQATT, SNEGSKA (reference sequence). CDR3: CSARVGGRETQYF. In DNA form, the CDR3 reads TGCAGTGCTAGAGTTGGGGGAAGGGAGACCCAGTACTTC.

There are many counts of this clonotype. The chain employs TRBV2 and TRBJ2-7; D unresolved. Germline CDR1 SNHLY, CDR2 FYNNEI. The CDR3 extends over 12 amino acids. The germline V and J ends were trimmed by 7 bases and 4 bases, with 11 bases remaining between them. The CDR3 spells CASNRQEYEQYF. In nucleotides, the CDR3 is TGTGCCAGCAACCGCCAGGAGTACGAGCAGTACTTC. Full variable domain (rest looked up from reference TRBV2 and TRBJ2-7): EPEVTQTPSHQVTQMGQEVILRCVPISNHLYFYWYRQILGQKVEFLVSFYNNEISEKSEIFDDQFSVERPDGSNFTLKIRSTKLEDSAMYFCASNRQEYEQYFGPGTRLTVT.

This clonotype was counted at least ten times. The chain is built from TRBV29-1 and TRBJ2-7, with D perhaps matching TRBD2 (5 bases). There are 14 residues in the CDR3. The germline V and J ends were trimmed by 3 bases and 7 bases, with 19 bases remaining between them. The V gene's germline CDR1 is SQVTM and CDR2 ANQGSEA. The CDR3 here is CSVDAGSSGGEQYF. Here the CDR3 DNA reads TGCAGCGTTGACGCCGGGTCCTCGGGCGGGGAGCAGTACTTC.

This clonotype was recorded many times. The V and J genes are TRBV12-3 or TRBV12-4 and TRBJ2-7; D might be TRBD1 or TRBD2, each matching 5 bases. V dropped 5 bases and J dropped 6 bases, with 8 bases sitting between them. This CDR3 has 11 residues. The chain's CDR3 is CASSQRGEQYF. For the CDR3, the DNA is TGTGCCAGCAGTCAGAGGGGCGAGCAGTACTTC.

This clonotype came up a few times. The chain has TRBV11-2 and TRBJ2-7; TRBD2 matches 8 bases. Germline CDR1 reads SGHAT; CDR2 reads FQNNGV. The trim removed 5 bases at V and 6 bases at J, leaving 3 bases unmatched. This CDR3 has 12 amino acids. For the CDR3, the DNA is TGTGCCAGCAGCCAACTAGCGGCCGAGCAGTACTTC. It yields the protein CASSQLAAEQYF.

This clonotype was observed at least ten times. This chain joins TRBV6-1 and TRBJ1-3; D uncertain. Germline V gene data show CDR1 as MNHNS and CDR2 as SASEGT. The CDR3 extends over 14 amino acids. Trimming cost V 4 bases and J 0 bases, with 7 bases left between them. CDR3 nucleotide sequence: TGTGCCAGCAGTGTAAAACGCTCTGGAAACACCATATATTTT. It codes for CASSVKRSGNTIYF.

There are many counts of this clonotype. The genes are TRBV5-1 and TRBJ1-1, with D unclear. Germline CDR1 SGHRS, CDR2 YFSETQ. The CDR3 runs 15 residues. Trimming removed 0 bases from V and 5 bases from J, with 14 bases in between. The CDR3, as DNA: TGCGCCAGCAGCTTGGCCGTGGGAGAATGGACTGAAGCTTTCTTT. It translates to CASSLAVGEWTEAFF. Full variable domain (rest looked up from reference TRBV5-1 and TRBJ1-1): KAGVTQTPRYLIKTRGQQVTLSCSPISGHRSVSWYQQTPGQGLQFLFEYFSETQRNKGNFPGRFSGRQFSNSRSEMNVSTLELGDSALYLCASSLAVGEWTEAFFGQGTRLTVV.